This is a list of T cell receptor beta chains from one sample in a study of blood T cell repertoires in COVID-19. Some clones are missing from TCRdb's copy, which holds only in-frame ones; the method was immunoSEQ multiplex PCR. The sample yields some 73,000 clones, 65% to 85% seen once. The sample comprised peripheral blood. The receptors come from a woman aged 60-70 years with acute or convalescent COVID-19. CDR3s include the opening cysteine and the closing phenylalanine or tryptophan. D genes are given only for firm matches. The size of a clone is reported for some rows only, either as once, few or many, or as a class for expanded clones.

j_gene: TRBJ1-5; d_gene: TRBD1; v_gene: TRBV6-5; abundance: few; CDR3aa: CASRKDRGGNQPQHF; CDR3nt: TGTGCCAGCAGGAAGGACAGGGGAGGGAATCAGCCCCAGCATTTT
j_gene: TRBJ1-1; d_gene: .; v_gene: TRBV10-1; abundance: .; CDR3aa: CASSAARANTEAFF; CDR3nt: TGCGCCAGCAGTGCAGCGAGGGCGAACACTGAAGCTTTCTTT
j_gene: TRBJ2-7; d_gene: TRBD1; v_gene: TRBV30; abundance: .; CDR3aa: CAWSVRLGQGKIVDSRYEQYF; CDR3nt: TGTGCCTGGAGTGTACGGTTAGGACAGGGGAAAATCGTGGACTCAAGGTACGAGCAGTACTTC
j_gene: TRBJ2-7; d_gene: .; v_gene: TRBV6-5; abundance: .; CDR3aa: CASSPHEVPYEQYF; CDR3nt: TGTGCCAGCAGTCCCCATGAGGTTCCGTACGAGCAGTACTTC
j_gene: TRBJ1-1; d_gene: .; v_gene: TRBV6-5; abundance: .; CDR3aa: CASSYSTGGTEAFF; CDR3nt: TGTGCCAGCAGTTACTCGACCGGCGGGACTGAAGCTTTCTTT
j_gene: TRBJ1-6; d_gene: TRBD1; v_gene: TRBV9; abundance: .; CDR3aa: CASSLGQGATNSPLHF; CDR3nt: TGTGCCAGCAGCCTGGGACAGGGGGCCACTAATTCACCCCTCCACTTT
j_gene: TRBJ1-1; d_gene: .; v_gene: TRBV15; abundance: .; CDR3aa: CATSRELGGTEAFF; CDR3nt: TGTGCCACCAGCAGGGAATTGGGGGGCACTGAAGCTTTCTTT
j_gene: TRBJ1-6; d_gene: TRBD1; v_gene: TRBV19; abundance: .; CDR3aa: CASSPGGSYNSPLHF; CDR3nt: TGTGCCAGTAGTCCAGGGGGCTCCTATAATTCACCCCTCCACTTT
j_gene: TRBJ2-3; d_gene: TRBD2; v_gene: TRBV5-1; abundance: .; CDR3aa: CASSLGARERASATDTQYF; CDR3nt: TGCGCCAGCAGCTTGGGTGCGCGGGAGCGGGCCTCAGCTACAGATACGCAGTATTTT
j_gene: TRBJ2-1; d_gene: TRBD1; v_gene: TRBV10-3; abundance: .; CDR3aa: CAIRAGQGANNEQFF; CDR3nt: TGTGCCATCAGAGCGGGACAGGGGGCGAACAATGAGCAGTTCTTC
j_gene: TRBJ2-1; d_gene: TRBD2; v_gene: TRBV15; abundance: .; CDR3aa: CATSRVLAGNNEQFF; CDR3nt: TGTGCCACCAGCAGAGTACTAGCGGGTAACAATGAGCAGTTCTTC
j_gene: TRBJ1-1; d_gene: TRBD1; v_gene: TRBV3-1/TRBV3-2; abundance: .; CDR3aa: CASSHRDRARAEAFF; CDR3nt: TGTGCCAGCAGCCATCGAGACAGGGCCCGGGCTGAAGCTTTCTTT
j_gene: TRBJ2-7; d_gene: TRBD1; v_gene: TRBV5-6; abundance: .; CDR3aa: CASGRQGDLYEQYF; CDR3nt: TGTGCCAGCGGGAGACAGGGGGACCTCTACGAGCAGTACTTC
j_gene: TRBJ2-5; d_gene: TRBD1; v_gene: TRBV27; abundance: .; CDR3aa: CASSFSQGNQETQYF; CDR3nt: TGTGCCAGCAGTTTCTCACAGGGGAACCAAGAGACCCAGTACTTC
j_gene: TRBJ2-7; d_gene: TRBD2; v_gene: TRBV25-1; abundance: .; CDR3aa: CASKGTSGGKQYF; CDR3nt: TGTGCCAGCAAGGGCACTAGCGGGGGAAAGCAGTACTTC
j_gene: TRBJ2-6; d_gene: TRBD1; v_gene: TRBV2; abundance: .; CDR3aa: CASKPVGTAPGHSGANVLTF; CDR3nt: TGTGCCAGCAAGCCTGTCGGGACAGCTCCTGGACATTCTGGGGCCAACGTCCTGACTTTC
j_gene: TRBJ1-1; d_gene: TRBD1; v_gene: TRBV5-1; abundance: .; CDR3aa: CASSIDRAYNTEAFF; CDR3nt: TGCGCCAGCAGCATTGACAGGGCCTACAACACTGAAGCTTTCTTT
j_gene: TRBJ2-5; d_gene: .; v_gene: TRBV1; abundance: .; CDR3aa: CTSRKRGGQLDAETQYF; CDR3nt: TGCACCAGCCGTAAGCGGGGGGGCCAGTTAGACGCAGAGACCCAGTACTTC
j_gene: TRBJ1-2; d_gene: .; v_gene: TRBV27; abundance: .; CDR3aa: CASSSSGYGYTF; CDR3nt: .
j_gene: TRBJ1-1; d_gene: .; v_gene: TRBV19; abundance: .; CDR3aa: CASTRQVMNTEAFF; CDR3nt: TGTGCCAGTACGAGACAGGTCATGAACACTGAAGCTTTCTTT
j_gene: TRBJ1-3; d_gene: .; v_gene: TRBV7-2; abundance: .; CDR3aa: CASSLVGGSSGNTIYF; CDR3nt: TGTGCCAGCAGCTTAGTGGGGGGGAGCTCTGGAAACACCATATATTTT
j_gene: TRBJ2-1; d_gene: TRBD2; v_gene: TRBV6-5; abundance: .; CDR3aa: CASSSKLAGSYNEQFF; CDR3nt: TGTGCCAGCAGTTCCAAATTAGCGGGATCTTACAATGAGCAGTTCTTC
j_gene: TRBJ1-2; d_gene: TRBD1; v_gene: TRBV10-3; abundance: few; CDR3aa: CAIRDRGGALDGYTF; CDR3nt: TGTGCCATCAGAGACAGGGGAGGGGCTTTGGATGGCTACACCTTC
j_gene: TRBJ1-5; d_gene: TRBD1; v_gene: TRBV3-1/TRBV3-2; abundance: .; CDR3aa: CASSSGTANQPQHF; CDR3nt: TGTGCCAGCAGCTCCGGGACAGCCAATCAGCCCCAGCATTTT
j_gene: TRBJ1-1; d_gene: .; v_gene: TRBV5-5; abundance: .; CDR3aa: CASISRAGRVTEAFF; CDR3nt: TGTGCCAGCATTTCACGTGCAGGGAGGGTCACTGAAGCTTTCTTT
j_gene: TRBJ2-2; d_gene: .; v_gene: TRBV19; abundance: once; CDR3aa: CATSTTGITGELFF; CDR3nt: TGTGCCACCTCAACCACAGGAATCACCGGGGAGCTGTTTTTT
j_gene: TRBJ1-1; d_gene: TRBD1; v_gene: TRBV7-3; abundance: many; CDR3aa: CASSPGTGAEAFF; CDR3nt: TGTGCCAGCAGCCCCGGGACAGGGGCTGAAGCTTTCTTT
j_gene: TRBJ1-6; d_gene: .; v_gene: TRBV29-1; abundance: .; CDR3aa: CSVVGRLYNSPLHF; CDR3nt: TGCAGCGTTGTGGGGAGATTATATAATTCACCCCTCCACTTT
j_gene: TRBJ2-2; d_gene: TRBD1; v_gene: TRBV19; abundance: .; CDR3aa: CASSQGQVNTGELFF; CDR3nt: TGTGCCAGTAGCCAGGGACAGGTGAACACCGGGGAGCTGTTTTTT
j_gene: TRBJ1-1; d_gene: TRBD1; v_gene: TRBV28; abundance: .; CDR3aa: CASSVGTGPGAFF; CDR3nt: TGTGCCAGCAGTGTTGGGACAGGGCCTGGGGCTTTCTTT
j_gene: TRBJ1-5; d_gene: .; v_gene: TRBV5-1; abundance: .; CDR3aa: CASSLALNQPQHF; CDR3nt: TGCGCCAGCAGCTTGGCTTTAAATCAGCCCCAGCATTTT
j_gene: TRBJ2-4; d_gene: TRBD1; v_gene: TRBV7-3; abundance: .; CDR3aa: CASSLTGGENIQYF; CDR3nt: TGTGCCAGCAGCTTAACAGGGGGCGAAAACATTCAGTACTTC
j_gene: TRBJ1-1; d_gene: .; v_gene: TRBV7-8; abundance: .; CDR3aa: CASSRGVNTEAFF; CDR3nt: TGTGCCAGCAGCCGCGGGGTGAACACTGAAGCTTTCTTT
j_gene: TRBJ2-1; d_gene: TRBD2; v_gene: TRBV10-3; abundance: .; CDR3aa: CAIGRLAESSYNEQFF; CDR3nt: TGTGCCATCGGTCGGCTAGCGGAGAGCTCCTACAATGAGCAGTTCTTC
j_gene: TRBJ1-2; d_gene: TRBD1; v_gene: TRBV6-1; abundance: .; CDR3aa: CASSEVKGRGLSYGYTF; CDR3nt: TGTGCCAGCAGTGAAGTCAAGGGCAGGGGGCTTAGCTATGGCTACACCTTC
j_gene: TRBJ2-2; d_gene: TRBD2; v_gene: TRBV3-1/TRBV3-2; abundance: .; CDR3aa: CASSQTTGGPTGELFF; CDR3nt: TGTGCCAGCAGCCAAACGACGGGGGGGCCCACCGGGGAGCTGTTTTTT
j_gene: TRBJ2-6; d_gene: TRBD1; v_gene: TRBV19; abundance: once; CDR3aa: CASTLIGQGVRSGANVLTF; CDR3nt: TGTGCCAGTACCCTTATTGGACAGGGGGTCCGCTCTGGGGCCAACGTCCTGACTTTC
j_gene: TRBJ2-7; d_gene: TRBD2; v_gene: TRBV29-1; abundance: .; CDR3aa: CSVEPAGSYEQYF; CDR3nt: TGCAGCGTTGAACCAGCGGGGAGCTACGAGCAGTACTTC
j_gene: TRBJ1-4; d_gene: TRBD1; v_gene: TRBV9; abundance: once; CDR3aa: CASSAWTGPNEKLFF; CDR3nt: TGTGCCAGCAGCGCATGGACAGGCCCTAATGAAAAACTGTTTTTT
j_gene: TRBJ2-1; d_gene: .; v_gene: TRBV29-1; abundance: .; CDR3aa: CSVAASFNEQFF; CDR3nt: TGCAGCGTTGCCGCTAGTTTCAATGAGCAGTTCTTC
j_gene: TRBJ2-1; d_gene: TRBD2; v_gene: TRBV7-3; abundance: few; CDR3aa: CASSPGLAGLSYNEQFF; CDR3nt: TGTGCCAGCAGCCCTGGACTAGCGGGCCTCTCCTACAATGAGCAGTTCTTC
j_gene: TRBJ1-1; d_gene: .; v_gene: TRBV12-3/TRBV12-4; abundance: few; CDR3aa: CASREQVNTEAFF; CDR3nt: TGTGCCAGCAGAGAACAGGTTAACACTGAAGCTTTCTTT
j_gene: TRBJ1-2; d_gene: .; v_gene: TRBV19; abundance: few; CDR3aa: CASSPRGALYGYTF; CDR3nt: TGTGCCAGTAGTCCTCGGGGGGCCCTCTATGGCTACACCTTC
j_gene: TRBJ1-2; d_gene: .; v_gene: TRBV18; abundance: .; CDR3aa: CASSPEVAYGYTF; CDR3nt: TGTGCCAGCTCACCCGAGGTCGCCTATGGCTACACCTTC
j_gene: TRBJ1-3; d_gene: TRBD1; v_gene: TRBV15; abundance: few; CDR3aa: CATSRGLAGGSGNTIYF; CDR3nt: TGTGCCACCAGCAGAGGTTTAGCAGGGGGCTCTGGAAACACCATATATTTT
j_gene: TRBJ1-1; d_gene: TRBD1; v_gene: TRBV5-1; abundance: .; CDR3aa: CASSWDRVITNTEAFF; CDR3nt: TGCGCCAGCAGCTGGGACAGGGTGATCACGAACACTGAAGCTTTCTTT
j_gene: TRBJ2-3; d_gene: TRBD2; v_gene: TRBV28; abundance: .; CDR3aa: CASSSLLAGVTSTDTQYF; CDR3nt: TGTGCCAGCAGCTCCCTACTAGCGGGGGTAACTAGCACAGATACGCAGTATTTT
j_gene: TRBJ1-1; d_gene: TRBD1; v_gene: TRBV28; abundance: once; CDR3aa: CASSLLQGRSEAFF; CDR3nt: TGTGCCAGCAGCTTATTACAGGGGCGTTCTGAAGCTTTCTTT
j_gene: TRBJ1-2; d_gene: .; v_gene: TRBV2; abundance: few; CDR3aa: CASSERGGLSGYTF; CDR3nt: TGTGCCAGCAGTGAAAGAGGCGGACTCTCTGGCTACACCTTC
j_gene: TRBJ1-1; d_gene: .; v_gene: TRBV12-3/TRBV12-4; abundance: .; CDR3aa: CASSFIDTEAFF; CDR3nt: TGTGCCAGCAGCTTTATCGACACTGAAGCTTTCTTT
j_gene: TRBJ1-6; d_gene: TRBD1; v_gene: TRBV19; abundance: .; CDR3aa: CASQDRGKGSPLHF; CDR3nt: TGTGCCAGTCAGGACAGGGGGAAGGGGTCACCCCTCCACTTT
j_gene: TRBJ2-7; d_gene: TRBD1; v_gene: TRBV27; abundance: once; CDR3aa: CASGPTGGRGEQYF; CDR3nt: TGTGCCAGCGGTCCAACAGGGGGTCGCGGGGAGCAGTACTTC
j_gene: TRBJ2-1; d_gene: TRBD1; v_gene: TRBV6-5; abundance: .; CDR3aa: CASSSGQGPQEQFF; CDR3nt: TGTGCCAGCAGTTCGGGACAGGGGCCCCAGGAGCAGTTCTTC
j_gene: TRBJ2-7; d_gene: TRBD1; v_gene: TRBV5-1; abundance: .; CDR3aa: CASSFDRDGSEQYF; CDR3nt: TGCGCCAGCAGCTTCGACAGGGATGGGAGCGAGCAGTACTTC
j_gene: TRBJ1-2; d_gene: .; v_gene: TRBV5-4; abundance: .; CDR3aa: CASSSQSNYGYTF; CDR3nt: TGTGCCAGCAGCTCACAGTCTAACTATGGCTACACCTTC
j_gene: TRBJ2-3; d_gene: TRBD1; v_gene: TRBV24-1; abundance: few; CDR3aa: CATSDHDGTGLNTQYF; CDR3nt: TGTGCCACCAGTGACCACGATGGGACAGGGTTGAATACGCAGTATTTT
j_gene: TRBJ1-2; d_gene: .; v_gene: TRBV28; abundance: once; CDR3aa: CASWAAGTQGNYGYTF; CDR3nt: TGTGCCAGCTGGGCCGCGGGCACACAGGGCAACTATGGCTACACCTTC